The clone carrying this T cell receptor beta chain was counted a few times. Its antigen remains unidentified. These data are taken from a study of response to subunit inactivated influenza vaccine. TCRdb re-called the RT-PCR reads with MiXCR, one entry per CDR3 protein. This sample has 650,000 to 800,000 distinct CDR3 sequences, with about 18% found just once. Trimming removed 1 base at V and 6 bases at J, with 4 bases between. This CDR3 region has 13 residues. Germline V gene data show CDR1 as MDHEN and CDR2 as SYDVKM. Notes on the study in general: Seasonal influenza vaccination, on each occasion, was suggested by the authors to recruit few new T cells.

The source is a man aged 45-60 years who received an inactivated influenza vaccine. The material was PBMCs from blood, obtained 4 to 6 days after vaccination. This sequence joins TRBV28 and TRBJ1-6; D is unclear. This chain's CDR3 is CASSLSGNSPLHF. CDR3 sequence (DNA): TGTGCCAGCAGTTTATCGGGTAATTCACCCCTCCACTTT. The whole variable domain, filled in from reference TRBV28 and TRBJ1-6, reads DVKVTQSSRYLVKRTGEKVFLECVQDMDHENMFWYRQDPGLGLRLIYFSYDVKMKEKGDIPEGYSVSREKKERFSLILESASTNQTSMYLCASSLSGNSPLHFGNGTRLTVT.